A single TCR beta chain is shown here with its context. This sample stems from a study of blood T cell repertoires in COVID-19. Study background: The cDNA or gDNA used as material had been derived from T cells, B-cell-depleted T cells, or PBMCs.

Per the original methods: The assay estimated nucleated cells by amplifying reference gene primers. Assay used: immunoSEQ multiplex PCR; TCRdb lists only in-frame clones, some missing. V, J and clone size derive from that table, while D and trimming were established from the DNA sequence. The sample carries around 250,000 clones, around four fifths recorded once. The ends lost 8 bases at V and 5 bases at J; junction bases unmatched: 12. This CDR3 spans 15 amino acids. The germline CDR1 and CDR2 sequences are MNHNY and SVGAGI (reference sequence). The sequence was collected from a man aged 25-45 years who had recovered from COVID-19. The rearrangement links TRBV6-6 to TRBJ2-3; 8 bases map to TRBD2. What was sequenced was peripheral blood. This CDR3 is CASSGSGGRVDTQYF. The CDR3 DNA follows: TGTGCCAGCTCCGGTTCGGGGGGGCGCGTAGATACGCAGTATTTT.